The clone carrying this T cell receptor (beta chain) was recorded only once. The antigen is undetermined. The time point is: pretreatment peripheral blood. These data are taken from a study of PD-L1 blockade in urothelial cancer. In the study overall: Each participant's history included 0 to 3 prior chemotherapy regimens. Blood analysis took place 3 weeks (second dose) and 6 weeks after treatment start.

Study outcomes and limitations: Stronger expansion of tumor-associated clones in blood at 3 weeks distinguished durable-benefit patients.

Clones were read by immunoSEQ multiplex PCR, and TCRdb kept only the in-frame ones, dropping some. Of tens of thousands of clones in the sample, approximately 83% were seen once. Germline loops: CDR1 SGDLS, CDR2 YYNGEE. The CDR3 runs to 13 residues. V was shortened by 6 bases and J by 2 bases, with 10 bases between the two germline ends. The clonotype originates from a man in his 60s with urothelial cancer. Sequenced here: PBMCs, sampled around atezolizumab (anti-PD-L1) treatment. This sequence joins TRBV9 and TRBJ2-3, with D possibly TRBD2 on 5 matching bases. DNA of the CDR3: TGTGCCAGCACCACGGAGGCCACAGATACGCAGTATTTT. Protein product: CASTTEATDTQYF.